Below, 9 T cell receptor beta chains from the same sample are listed, as sequenced in a study of blood T cell repertoires in COVID-19. Some clones are missing from TCRdb's copy, which holds only in-frame ones; the method was immunoSEQ multiplex PCR. The sample has roughly 400,000 clones, 90% seen once. Sequenced: PBMCs or T cells enriched from blood (not recorded which). These receptors were collected from a young man who had recovered from COVID-19.

This chain uses TRBV6-5 with TRBJ1-3; D is perhaps TRBD1 (5 bases). Germline-derived CDR1 and CDR2 are MNHEY and SVGAGI. CDR3 size: 13 residues. The V end lost 8 bases, the J end lost 2 bases, and 10 bases lay between the germline ends. In DNA, the CDR3 is TGTGCCAGCGTGTCAGGGCCTGGAAACACCATATATTTT. Translated, it gives CASVSGPGNTIYF.

The chain employs TRBV9 and TRBJ1-2, with a weak D call TRBD1 (5 bases). The CDR3 covers 13 residues. Germline V lookup: CDR1 SGDLS, CDR2 YYNGEE. The V end lost 3 bases, the J end lost 2 bases, and 8 bases lay between the germline ends. CDR3 coding DNA: TGTGCCAGCAGCGAGGGGTTAAACTATGGCTACACCTTC. Encoded protein: CASSEGLNYGYTF.

Comment on this clone: Other DNA sequences in the sample encode the same CDR3. The chain combines TRBV20-1 with TRBJ1-5; D remains ambiguous. The CDR3 runs 10 residues. Germline V gene lookup returns CDR1 DFQATT and CDR2 SNEGSKA (reference sequence). V was pared by 6 bases and J by 6 bases, with 6 bases between. The DNA for the CDR3 is TGCAGTGCATCAGGTCAGCCCCAGCATTTT. Translation gives CSASGQPQHF.

J is TRBJ1-1 and V is TRBV5-4, with TRBD1 identical over 9 bases. Trimming removed 4 bases from V and 11 bases from J; junction bases left unmatched: 12. From germline, CDR1 is SGHNT and CDR2 YYREEE (reference sequence). The length of the CDR3 is 14 residues. The CDR3 spells CASSDYRGPREAFF. The CDR3 bases are TGTGCCAGCAGCGACTACAGGGGGCCCAGGGAGGCTTTCTTT.

The J gene is TRBJ1-5, the V gene TRBV2; D is possibly TRBD1 (6 bases). CDR3 length equals 13 residues. The V gene's germline CDR1 is SNHLY and CDR2 FYNNEI. The V gene lost 6 bases and the J gene lost 1 base, with 7 bases spanning the gap. The CDR3 loop is CASRGTSNQPQHF. CDR3 sequence (DNA): TGTGCCAGCAGGGGGACAAGCAATCAGCCCCAGCATTTT.

The chain links TRBV12-5 to TRBJ1-5; the D is unclear. Per the germline V gene, CDR1 is LGHNT and CDR2 is FRNRAP. The CDR3 is 22 residues long. Trimming pared 0 bases from V and 10 bases from J, leaving 37 bases between. The CDR3 is CASGLVSSARGLQAKTFGPQHF. In DNA, the CDR3 is TGTGCTAGTGGTTTGGTGTCCAGTGCCCGCGGACTCCAAGCCAAAACGTTTGGCCCCCAGCATTTT.

The rearrangement joins TRBV2 to TRBJ1-4; no clear D gene. The germline CDR1 and CDR2 sequences are SNHLY and FYNNEI. V lost 7 bases to trimming and J lost 0 bases, with 6 bases between them. The CDR3 has 13 amino acids. The CDR3 DNA is TGTGCCAGCATGACAACAACTAATGAAAAACTGTTTTTT. Its translation is CASMTTTNEKLFF.

In regard to this clone: The sample contains more than one DNA sequence encoding this CDR3. The chain employs TRBV6-5 and TRBJ1-1; D is undetermined. V was pared by 0 bases and J by 1 base, with 6 bases between. Germline CDR1 reads MNHEY; CDR2 reads SVGAGI. The CDR3 loop spans 14 amino acids. The chain's CDR3 is CASSYSPGNTEAFF. The DNA of the CDR3 is TGTGCCAGCAGTTACTCACCCGGGAACACTGAAGCTTTCTTT.

The chain combines TRBV11-2 with TRBJ1-3; D uncertain. V was cut by 0 bases and J by 0 bases, with 6 bases left in between. CDR1 is SGHAT and CDR2 is FQNNGV in the germline V gene. This CDR3 spans 15 amino acids. CDR3 sequence (DNA): TGTGCCAGCAGCTTAGATCCATTCTCTGGAAACACCATATATTTT. Protein: CASSLDPFSGNTIYF.